The clone carrying this T cell receptor (beta chain) was seen only a few times. Its antigen is unidentified. The data stem from a study of cytomegalovirus exposure and HLA in healthy donors. Whole-study results and caveats: Later analysis indicated greater clonal expansion among HLA-associated TCR beta chains than among equally common other chains. Sequencing likely caused a cluster of highly shared sequence variants.

In the PCR, 60 Vbeta and 13 Jbeta primers were used. Measured with immunoSEQ multiplex PCR; TCRdb has only the in-frame clones, and not every one. The sample has around 150,000 clones, around 79% seen once; the top ten hold 2.8%. V shed 3 bases and J shed 1 base, with 17 bases lying between them. The germline gives CDR1 MNHEY, CDR2 SMNVEV (reference sequence). The CDR3 is made up of 17 amino acids. The sequenced sample consisted of PBMCs. V usage is TRBV27 and J usage is TRBJ2-3; no definite D call. This clonotype was obtained from a male donor in good health and CMV-seronegative. The DNA for the CDR3 is TGTGCCAGCAGTTTCGCCTACCCCAGGTTTGGCACAGATACGCAGTATTTT. Encoded protein: CASSFAYPRFGTDTQYF.